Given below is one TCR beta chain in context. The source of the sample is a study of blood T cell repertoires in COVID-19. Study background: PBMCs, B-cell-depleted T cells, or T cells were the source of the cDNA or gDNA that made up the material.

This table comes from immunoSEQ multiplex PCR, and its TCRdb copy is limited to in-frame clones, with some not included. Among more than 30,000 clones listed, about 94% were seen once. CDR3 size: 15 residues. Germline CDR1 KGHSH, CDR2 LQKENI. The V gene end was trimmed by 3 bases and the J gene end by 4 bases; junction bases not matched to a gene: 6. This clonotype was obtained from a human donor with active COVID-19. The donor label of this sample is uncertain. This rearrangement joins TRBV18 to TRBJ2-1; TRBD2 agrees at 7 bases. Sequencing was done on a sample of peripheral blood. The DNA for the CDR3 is TGTGCCAGCTCACCCTTGCGGGGGTATTACAATGAGCAGTTCTTC. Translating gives CASSPLRGYYNEQFF.